This TCR beta chain derives from a study of cytomegalovirus exposure and HLA in healthy donors. PCR involved 60 Vbeta and 13 Jbeta primers. The assay was immunoSEQ multiplex PCR, and TCRdb's table has in-frame clones only and misses some. The sample holds 150,000 to 200,000 clones, around 90% seen once. A word on this clone: Its antigen remains unknown.

The CDR3 totals 15 residues. V lost 8 bases to trimming and J lost 4 bases, with 17 bases between them. CDR1 is WSHSY and CDR2 is SAAADI in the germline V gene. Study-wide results and caveats: The likely origin of a cluster of highly shared sequence variants was a sequencing artifact. The dataset shows that most TCR sequences were rare, while some public TCRs occurred in many donors.

Source material: PBMCs. The chain links TRBV10-2 to TRBJ1-4; D may be TRBD1 (6 bases). The TCR sequence derives from a boy between 2 and 10 years old in good health and CMV-seronegative. This CDR3 is CASSSTGNVNEKLFF. CDR3 DNA sequence: TGCGCCAGCTCATCCACAGGGAACGTTAATGAAAAACTGTTTTTT.